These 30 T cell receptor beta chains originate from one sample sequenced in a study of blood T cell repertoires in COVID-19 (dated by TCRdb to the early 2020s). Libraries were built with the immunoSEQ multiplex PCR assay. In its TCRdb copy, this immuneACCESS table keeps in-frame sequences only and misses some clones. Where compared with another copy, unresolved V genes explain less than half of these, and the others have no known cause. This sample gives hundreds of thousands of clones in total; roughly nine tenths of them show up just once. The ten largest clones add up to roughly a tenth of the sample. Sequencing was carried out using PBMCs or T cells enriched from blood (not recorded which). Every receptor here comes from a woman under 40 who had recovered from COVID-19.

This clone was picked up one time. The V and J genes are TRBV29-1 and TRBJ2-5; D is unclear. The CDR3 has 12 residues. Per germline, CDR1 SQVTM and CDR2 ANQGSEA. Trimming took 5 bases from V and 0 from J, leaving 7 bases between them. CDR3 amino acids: CSVKLYQETQYF. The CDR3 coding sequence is TGCAGCGTTAAACTGTACCAAGAGACCCAGTACTTC.

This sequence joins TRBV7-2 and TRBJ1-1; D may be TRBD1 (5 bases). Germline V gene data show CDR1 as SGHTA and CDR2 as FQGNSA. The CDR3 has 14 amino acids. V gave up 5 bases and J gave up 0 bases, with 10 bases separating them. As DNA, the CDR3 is TGTGCCAGCAGCAAGACAGTCATGAACACTGAAGCTTTCTTT. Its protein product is CASSKTVMNTEAFF.

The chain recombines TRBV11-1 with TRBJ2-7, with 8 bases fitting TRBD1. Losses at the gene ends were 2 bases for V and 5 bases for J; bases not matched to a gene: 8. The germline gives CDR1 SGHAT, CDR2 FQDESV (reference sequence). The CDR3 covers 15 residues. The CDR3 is CASSLSPDRGDEQYF. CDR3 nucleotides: TGTGCCAGCAGCTTAAGCCCAGACAGGGGTGACGAGCAGTACTTC.

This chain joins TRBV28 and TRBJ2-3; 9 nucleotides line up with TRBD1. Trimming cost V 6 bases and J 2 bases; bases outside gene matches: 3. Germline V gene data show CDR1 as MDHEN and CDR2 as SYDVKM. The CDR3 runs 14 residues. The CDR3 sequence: CASSGTGITDTQYF. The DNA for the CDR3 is TGTGCCAGCAGCGGGACAGGGATCACAGATACGCAGTATTTT.

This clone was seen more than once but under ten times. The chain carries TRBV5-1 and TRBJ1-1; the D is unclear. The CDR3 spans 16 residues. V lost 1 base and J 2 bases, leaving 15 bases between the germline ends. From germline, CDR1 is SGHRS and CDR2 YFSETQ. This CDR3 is CASSLQKPLLNTEAFF. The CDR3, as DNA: TGCGCCAGCAGCTTGCAGAAACCGTTGCTCAACACTGAAGCTTTCTTT.

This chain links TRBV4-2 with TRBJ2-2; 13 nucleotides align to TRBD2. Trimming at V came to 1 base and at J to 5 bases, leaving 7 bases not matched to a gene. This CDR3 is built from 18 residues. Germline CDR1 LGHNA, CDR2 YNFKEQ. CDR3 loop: CASSQGTSGSGRTGELFF. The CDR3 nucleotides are TGTGCCAGCAGCCAAGGGACTAGCGGGAGTGGTCGGACCGGGGAGCTGTTTTTT.

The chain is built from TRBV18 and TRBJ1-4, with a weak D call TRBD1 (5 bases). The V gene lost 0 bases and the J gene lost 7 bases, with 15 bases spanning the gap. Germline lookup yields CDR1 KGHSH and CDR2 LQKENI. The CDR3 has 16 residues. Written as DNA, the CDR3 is TGTGCCAGCTCACCACCTCGACAGAATAGTCGTGAAAAACTGTTTTTT. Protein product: CASSPPRQNSREKLFF.

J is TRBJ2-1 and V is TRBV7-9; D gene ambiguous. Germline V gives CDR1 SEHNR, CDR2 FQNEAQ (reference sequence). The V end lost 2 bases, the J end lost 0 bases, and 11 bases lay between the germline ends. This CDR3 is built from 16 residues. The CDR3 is CASSLNVRSSYNEQFF. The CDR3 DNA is TGTGCCAGCAGCTTAAACGTTCGCAGCTCCTACAATGAGCAGTTCTTC.

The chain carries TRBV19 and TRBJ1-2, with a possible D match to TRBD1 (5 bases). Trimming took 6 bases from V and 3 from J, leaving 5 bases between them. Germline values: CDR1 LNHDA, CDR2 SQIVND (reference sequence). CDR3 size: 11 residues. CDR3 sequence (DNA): TGTGCCAGTAGGACAGACTATGGCTACACCTTC. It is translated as CASRTDYGYTF.

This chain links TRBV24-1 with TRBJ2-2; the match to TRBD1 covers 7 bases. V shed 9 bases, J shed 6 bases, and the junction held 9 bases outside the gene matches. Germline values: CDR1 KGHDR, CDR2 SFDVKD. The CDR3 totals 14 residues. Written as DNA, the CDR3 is TGTGCCACCTTGGGGCAGGGGGAAGCCGGGGAGCTGTTTTTT. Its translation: CATLGQGEAGELFF.

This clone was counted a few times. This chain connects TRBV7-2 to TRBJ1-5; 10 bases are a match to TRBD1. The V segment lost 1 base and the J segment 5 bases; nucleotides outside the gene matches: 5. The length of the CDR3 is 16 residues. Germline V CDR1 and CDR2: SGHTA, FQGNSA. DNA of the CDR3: TGTGCCAGCAGCTTAGTGGGACAGGGGTTATATCAGCCCCAGCATTTT. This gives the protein CASSLVGQGLYQPQHF.

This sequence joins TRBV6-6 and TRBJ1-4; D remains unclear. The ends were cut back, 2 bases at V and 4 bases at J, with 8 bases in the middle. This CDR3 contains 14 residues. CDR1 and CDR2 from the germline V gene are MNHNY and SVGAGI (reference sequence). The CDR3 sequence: CASSYAQLNEKLFF. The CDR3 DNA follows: TGTGCCAGCAGTTACGCACAGCTTAATGAAAAACTGTTTTTT.

The chain's CDR3 is CASSRTSAKETQYF. CDR3 DNA: TGTGCCAGTAGTAGGACTAGCGCAAAAGAGACCCAGTACTTC. The gene calls are TRBV19 and TRBJ2-5; 9 bases are a match to TRBD2. The germline gives CDR1 LNHDA, CDR2 SQIVND (reference sequence). This CDR3 contains 14 residues. V shed 4 bases and J 3 bases; nucleotides not matched to a gene: 3.

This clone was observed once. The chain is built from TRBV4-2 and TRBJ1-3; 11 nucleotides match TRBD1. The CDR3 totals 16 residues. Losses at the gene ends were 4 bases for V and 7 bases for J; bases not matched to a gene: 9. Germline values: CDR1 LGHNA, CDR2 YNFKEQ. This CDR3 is CASSLGTGGNLNTIYF. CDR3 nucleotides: TGTGCCAGCAGCCTTGGGACAGGGGGAAATCTCAACACCATATATTTT.

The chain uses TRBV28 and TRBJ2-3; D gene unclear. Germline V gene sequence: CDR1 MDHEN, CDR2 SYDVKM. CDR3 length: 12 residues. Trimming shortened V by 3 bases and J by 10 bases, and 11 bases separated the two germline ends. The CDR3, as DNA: TGTGCCAGCAGTTTTACGGGTTTCGCGCAGTATTTT. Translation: CASSFTGFAQYF.

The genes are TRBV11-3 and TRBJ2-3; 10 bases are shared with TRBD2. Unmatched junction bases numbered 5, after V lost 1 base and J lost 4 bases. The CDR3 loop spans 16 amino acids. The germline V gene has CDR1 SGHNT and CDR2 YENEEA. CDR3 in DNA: TGTGCCAGCAGCTTAGGGGCTAGCGGGAGCTCAGATACGCAGTATTTT. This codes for CASSLGASGSSDTQYF. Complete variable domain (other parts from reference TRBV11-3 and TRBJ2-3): EAGVVQSPRYKIIEKKQPVAFWCNPISGHNTLYWYLQNLGQGPELLIRYENEEAVDDSQLPKDRFSAERLKGVDSTLKIQPAELGDSAVYLCASSLGASGSSDTQYFGPGTRLTVL.

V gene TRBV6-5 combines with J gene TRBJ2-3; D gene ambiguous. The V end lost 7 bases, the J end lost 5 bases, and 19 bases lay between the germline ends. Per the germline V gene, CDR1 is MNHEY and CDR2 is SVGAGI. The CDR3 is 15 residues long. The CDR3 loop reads CASTSGPKILDTQYF. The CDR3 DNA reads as TGTGCCAGCACTTCAGGCCCGAAAATTTTAGATACGCAGTATTTT.

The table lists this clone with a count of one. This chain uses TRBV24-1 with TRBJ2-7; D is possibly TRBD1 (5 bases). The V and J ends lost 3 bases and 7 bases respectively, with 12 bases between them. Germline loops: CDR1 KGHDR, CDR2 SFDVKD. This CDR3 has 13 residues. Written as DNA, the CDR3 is TGTGCCACCAGTGATCAGGGCCCAGGGGAGCAGTACTTC. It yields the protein CATSDQGPGEQYF.

The chain's CDR3 is CASSLGGPLYGYTF. CDR3 bases: TGTGCCAGCAGCTTAGGGGGGCCGCTCTATGGCTACACCTTC. V usage is TRBV11-2 and J usage is TRBJ1-2; maybe TRBD1 (6 bases). The CDR3 length is 14 residues. Germline loops: CDR1 SGHAT, CDR2 FQNNGV. The V end lost 1 base, the J end lost 4 bases, and 10 bases lay between the germline ends.

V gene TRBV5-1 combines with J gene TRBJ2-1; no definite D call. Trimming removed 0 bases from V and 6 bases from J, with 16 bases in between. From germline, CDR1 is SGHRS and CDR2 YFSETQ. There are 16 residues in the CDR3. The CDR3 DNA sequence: TGCGCCAGCAGCTTGGCCCCCACTACTCCCCCCAATGAGCAGTTCTTC. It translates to CASSLAPTTPPNEQFF.

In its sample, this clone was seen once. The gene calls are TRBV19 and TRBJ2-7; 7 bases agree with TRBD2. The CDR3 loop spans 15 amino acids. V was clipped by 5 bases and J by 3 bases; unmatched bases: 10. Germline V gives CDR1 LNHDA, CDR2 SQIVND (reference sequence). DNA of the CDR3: TGTGCCAGTAGTTCAAGTGGCGGGAGTTACTACGAGCAGTACTTC. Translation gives CASSSSGGSYYEQYF.

As DNA, the CDR3 is TGTGCCTGGAGTCGACAGGGGTGGGACACTGAAGCTTTCTTT. This gives the protein CAWSRQGWDTEAFF. The chain combines TRBV30 with TRBJ1-1, with 8 bases that match TRBD1. V was pared by 2 bases and J by 3 bases, with 5 bases of the junction left unmatched. The germline gives CDR1 GTSNPN, CDR2 SVGIG (reference sequence). This CDR3 region has 14 residues. The variable domain in full, completed from reference TRBV30 and TRBJ1-1, reads SQTIHQWPATLVQPVGSPLSLECTVEGTSNPNLYWYRQAAGRGLQLLFYSVGIGQISSEVPQNLSASRPQDRQFILSSKKLLLSDSGFYLCAWSRQGWDTEAFFGQGTRLTVV.

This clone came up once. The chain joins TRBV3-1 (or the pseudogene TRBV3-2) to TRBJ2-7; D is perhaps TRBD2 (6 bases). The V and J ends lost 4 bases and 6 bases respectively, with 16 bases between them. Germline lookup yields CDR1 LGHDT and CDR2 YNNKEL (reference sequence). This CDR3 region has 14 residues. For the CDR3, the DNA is TGTGCCAGCAGCCCTTGGGACTCCTTCGCCGAGCAGTACTTC. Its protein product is CASSPWDSFAEQYF.

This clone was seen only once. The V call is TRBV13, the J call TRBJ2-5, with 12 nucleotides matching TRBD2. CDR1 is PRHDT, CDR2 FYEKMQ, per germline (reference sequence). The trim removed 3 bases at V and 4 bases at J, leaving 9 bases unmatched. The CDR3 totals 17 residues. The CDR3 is CASSFRTSGISRETQYF. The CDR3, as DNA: TGTGCCAGCAGCTTCAGGACTAGCGGGATCTCTAGAGAGACCCAGTACTTC.

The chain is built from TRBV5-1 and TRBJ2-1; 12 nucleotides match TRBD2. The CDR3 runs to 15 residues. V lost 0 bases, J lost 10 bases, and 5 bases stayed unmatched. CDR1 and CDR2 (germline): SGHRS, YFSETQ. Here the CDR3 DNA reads TGCGCCAGCAGCTTGGTAGGACTAGCGGGACGAGAGCAGTTCTTC. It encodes CASSLVGLAGREQFF.

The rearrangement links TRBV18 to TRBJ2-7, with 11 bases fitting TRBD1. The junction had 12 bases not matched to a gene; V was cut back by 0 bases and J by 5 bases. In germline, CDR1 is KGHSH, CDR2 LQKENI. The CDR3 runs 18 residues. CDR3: CASSPPNLSGQGGNEQYF. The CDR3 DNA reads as TGTGCCAGCTCACCACCCAATCTGTCGGGACAGGGGGGAAACGAGCAGTACTTC.

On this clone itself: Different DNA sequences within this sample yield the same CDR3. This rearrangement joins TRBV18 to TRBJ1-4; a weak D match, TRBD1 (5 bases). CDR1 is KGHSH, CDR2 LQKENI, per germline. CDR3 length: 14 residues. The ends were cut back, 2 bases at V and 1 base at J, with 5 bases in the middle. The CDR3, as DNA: TGTGCCAGCTCACCAACAGGAACTAATGAAAAACTGTTTTTT. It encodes CASSPTGTNEKLFF.

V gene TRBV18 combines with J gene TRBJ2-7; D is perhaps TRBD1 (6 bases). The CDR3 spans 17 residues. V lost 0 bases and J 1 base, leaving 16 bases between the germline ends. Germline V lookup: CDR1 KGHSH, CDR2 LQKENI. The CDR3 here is CASSPPGAATGSYEQYF. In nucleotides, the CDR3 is TGTGCCAGCTCACCACCGGGTGCTGCGACAGGTTCCTACGAGCAGTACTTC.

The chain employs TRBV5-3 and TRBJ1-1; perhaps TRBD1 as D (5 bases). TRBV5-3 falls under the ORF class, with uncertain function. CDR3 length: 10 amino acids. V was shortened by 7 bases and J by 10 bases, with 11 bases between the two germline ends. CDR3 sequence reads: CARGDQGAFF. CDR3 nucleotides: TGTGCCAGAGGTGACCAGGGAGCTTTCTTT.

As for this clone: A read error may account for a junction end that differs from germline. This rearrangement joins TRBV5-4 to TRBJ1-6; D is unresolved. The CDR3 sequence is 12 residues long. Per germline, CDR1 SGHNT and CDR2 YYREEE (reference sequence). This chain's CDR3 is CASSLNLGSPVF. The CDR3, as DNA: TGTGCCAGCAGCTTAAACCTGGGCTCGCCTGTCTTT.